This passage covers 26 T cell receptor beta chains from one sample sequenced in a study of blood T cells in healthy people across ages. A J-beta primer mix and a sample-barcoded 5' primer were used in a second PCR of about 7 to 12 cycles. Each CDR3 protein gets one entry after TCRdb re-called the 5' RACE reads with MiXCR. The table records around 800,000 distinct CDR3 sequences, roughly 25% of them present only once. In addition, the sample was reused for a study of T cells of mothers and their children.

The sequencing sample was made of blood. The receptor set was obtained from a boy under 18 in good health.

This chain uses TRBV29-1 with TRBJ2-5; tentative D call: TRBD2 (6 bases). The V gene lost 2 bases and the J gene lost 7 bases, with 23 bases spanning the gap. Looked up from germline, CDR1 is SQVTM and CDR2 is ANQGSEA. The CDR3 sequence is 16 residues long. CDR3: CSVEPPGGTSLGTQYF. The CDR3 coding sequence is TGCAGCGTTGAACCTCCCGGGGGAACTTCCTTGGGGACCCAGTACTTC.

This clonotype was seen a few times. The chain recombines TRBV11-1 with TRBJ1-1; possible D gene TRBD1, 5 bases. The CDR3 has 12 residues. V was cut by 0 bases and J by 11 bases, with 10 bases left in between. Germline values: CDR1 SGHAT, CDR2 FQDESV (reference sequence). In DNA, the CDR3 is TGTGCCAGCAGCTTAGCGGGGCAGAAGGCTTTCTTT. Its protein is CASSLAGQKAFF.

This clonotype showed up just a few times. The rearrangement links TRBV15 to TRBJ2-5; 14 bases align to TRBD2. The CDR3 is made up of 18 amino acids. The V gene's germline CDR1 is LNHNV and CDR2 YYDKDF (reference sequence). Trimming took 3 bases from V and 5 from J; bases not matched to a gene: 11. The CDR3 DNA sequence: TGTGCCACCAGCAGCGGTAGGACTAGCGGGGGGCCGGACGAGACCCAGTACTTC. This translates into CATSSGRTSGGPDETQYF.

There are a few counts of this clonotype. The J gene is TRBJ1-2, the V gene TRBV6-6, with 10 bases identical to TRBD1. From germline, CDR1 is MNHNY and CDR2 SVGAGI (reference sequence). After removal of 6 bases from V and 8 bases from J, the junction contained 6 bases not matched to a gene. The CDR3 consists of 13 residues. The DNA for the CDR3 is TGTGCCAGCAGGGGGGGACAGGGGAAAGGCTACACCTTC. Translating gives CASRGGQGKGYTF.

This clonotype was seen a few times. Here the CDR3 reads CAISGVGAYNEQFF. The CDR3 nucleotides read TGTGCCATCAGTGGGGTAGGGGCCTACAATGAGCAGTTCTTC. The rearrangement joins TRBV10-3 to TRBJ2-1; TRBD1 is a possible D gene (5 bases). Trimming stripped 4 bases from V and 2 bases from J, with 9 bases between. Germline V gene sequence: CDR1 ENHRY, CDR2 SYGVKD. The CDR3 is made up of 14 amino acids.

This rearrangement joins TRBV24-1 to TRBJ1-1, with D hard to call. V lost 10 bases and J 2 bases, leaving 13 bases between the germline ends. The CDR3 consists of 13 residues. Germline V CDR1 and CDR2: KGHDR, SFDVKD. In nucleotides, the CDR3 is TGTGCCACGAGAGCACAGACAAACACTGAAGCTTTCTTT. Its translation: CATRAQTNTEAFF.

The V call is TRBV5-6, the J call TRBJ2-5; no firm D call. The CDR3 has 14 residues. The germline gives CDR1 SGHDT, CDR2 YYEEEE. Trimming left V 4 bases short and J 4 bases short, with 14 bases between. CDR3 sequence (DNA): TGTGCCAGCAGCCTAAGGCATCGAGTAGAGACCCAGTACTTC. Translation: CASSLRHRVETQYF.

The gene calls are TRBV29-1 and TRBJ1-1; weak D call: TRBD1 (5 bases). The CDR3 consists of 13 residues. Trimming took 4 bases from V and 5 from J, leaving 14 bases between them. In germline, CDR1 is SQVTM, CDR2 ANQGSEA. The CDR3 DNA sequence: TGCAGCGTTGCCGGGCAGGGTCAGACTGAAGCTTTCTTT. Amino acid sequence: CSVAGQGQTEAFF.

This clonotype was detected a few times. The chain carries TRBV5-1 and TRBJ2-5; a weak D match, TRBD1 (6 bases). Gene TRBJ2-7 matches the end of the DNA better, so the J call may be wrong. The germline V gene has CDR1 SGHRS and CDR2 YFSETQ. CDR3 size: 13 residues. CDR3 residues: CASSLNRDSEQYF. The CDR3 DNA reads TGCGCCAGCAGCCTGAACAGGGATTCCGAGCAGTACTTC.

This clonotype showed up just a few times. The chain uses TRBV6-6 and TRBJ1-1; D unclear. V was pared by 6 bases and J by 8 bases, with 16 bases between. This CDR3 has 13 amino acids. In germline, CDR1 is MNHNY, CDR2 SVGAGI (reference sequence). CDR3 residues: CASSLGRKREAFF. In DNA, the CDR3 is TGTGCCAGCAGCTTGGGAAGGAAAAGGGAAGCTTTCTTT.

This clonotype was observed a handful of times. The rearrangement links TRBV5-1 to TRBJ1-4; D is ambiguous. Trimming removed 0 bases from V and 3 bases from J, with 3 bases in between. In germline, CDR1 is SGHRS, CDR2 YFSETQ. This CDR3 region has 13 residues. The CDR3 DNA reads as TGCGCCAGCAGCTTGGTACCTAATGAAAAACTGTTTTTT. Amino acid sequence: CASSLVPNEKLFF.

This clonotype was detected a few times. V is TRBV14 and J is TRBJ2-5, with D perhaps TRBD2 (5 bases). Trimming took off 6 bases at V and 5 bases at J, with 13 bases between the two ends. The CDR3 runs to 13 residues. Germline loops: CDR1 SGHDN, CDR2 FVKESK. CDR3 nucleotides: TGTGCCAGCAGGTGGAGCGGTGGGGAGACCCAGTACTTC. Translated, it gives CASRWSGGETQYF.

This clonotype was seen at least ten times. The chain joins TRBV12-3 or TRBV12-4 to TRBJ2-2; D call uncertain. The V end lost 3 bases, the J end lost 6 bases, and 11 bases lay between the germline ends. The CDR3 runs to 14 residues. CDR3 sequence (DNA): TGTGCCAGCAGTTTTGCCCCCCGGTCCGGGGAGCTGTTTTTT. Amino acids: CASSFAPRSGELFF.

This clonotype was counted only a few times. V and J are TRBV2 and TRBJ2-5; the D gene is possibly TRBD2 (5 bases). The CDR3 consists of 12 residues. Germline CDR1 SNHLY, CDR2 FYNNEI. The V and J ends lost 7 bases and 2 bases respectively, with 8 bases between them. The CDR3 region has the DNA TGTGCCAGCACCCAGCGGCAAGAGACCCAGTACTTC. Translating gives CASTQRQETQYF.

This rearrangement joins TRBV3-1 to TRBJ2-1; 10 nucleotides align to TRBD2. Per the germline V gene, CDR1 is LGHDT and CDR2 is YNNKEL (reference sequence). The CDR3 is 21 amino acids. V was pared by 2 bases and J by 2 bases, with 18 bases of the junction left unmatched. CDR3 DNA sequence: TGTGCCAGCAGCCAATCCCCCACCGGGACTAGCGTAAAGGGGGCCTACAATGAGCAGTTCTTC. Amino acids: CASSQSPTGTSVKGAYNEQFF.

The J gene is TRBJ2-5, the V gene TRBV7-9, with 13 bases matching TRBD2. The J call could be wrong; TRBJ2-1 is a better fit for the DNA end. Germline-derived CDR1 and CDR2 are SEHNR and FQNEAQ (reference sequence). This CDR3 region has 15 residues. In DNA, the CDR3 is TGTGCCAGCAGCCCCCGGGGGACTAGCGGGACCGAGCAGTTCTTC. It is translated as CASSPRGTSGTEQFF.

This clonotype was seen a handful of times. The CDR3 region is CASSLQGMCGNTIYF. DNA of the CDR3: TGTGCCAGCAGCTTACAGGGGATGTGCGGAAACACCATATATTTT. This rearrangement joins TRBV7-3 to TRBJ1-3, with D perhaps TRBD1 (6 bases). The germline V gene encodes CDR1 SGHTA and CDR2 FQGTGA. V shed 2 bases and J shed 4 bases, with 12 bases lying between them. CDR3 length: 15 residues.

The V gene is TRBV20-1, the J gene TRBJ2-5; D is ambiguous. The J call may be in error: the DNA end matches TRBJ2-7 better. The CDR3 loop spans 12 amino acids. In germline, CDR1 is DFQATT, CDR2 SNEGSKA (reference sequence). CDR3 protein: CSARRGYYEQYF. The CDR3 nucleotides are TGCAGTGCTAGACGTGGATACTACGAGCAGTACTTC.

J is TRBJ2-1 and V is TRBV29-1, with a possible D match to TRBD1 (5 bases). V was cut by 2 bases and J by 4 bases, with 9 bases left in between. The CDR3 has 13 residues. CDR1 is SQVTM and CDR2 is ANQGSEA in the germline V gene. The CDR3 reads CSVERGPYNEQFF. CDR3 bases: TGCAGCGTTGAAAGGGGCCCTTACAATGAGCAGTTCTTC.

The table lists this clonotype with a few counts. This chain connects TRBV6-4 to TRBJ2-3; TRBD2 is a possible D gene (6 bases). The germline V and J ends were trimmed by 3 bases and 2 bases, with 9 bases remaining between them. The CDR3 totals 14 residues. In germline, CDR1 is MRHNA, CDR2 SNTAGT. The CDR3 here is CASSEGGTTDTQYF. CDR3 coding DNA: TGTGCCAGCAGTGAGGGGGGAACCACAGATACGCAGTATTTT.

The rearrangement joins TRBV12-3 or TRBV12-4 to TRBJ1-4, with D perhaps matching TRBD1 (5 bases). This CDR3 comprises 17 residues. The V end was cut by 6 bases, the J end by 1 base, with 18 bases between. The CDR3 DNA is TGTGCCAGCAGGGGCACGCGGGGGAGAGTAACTAATGAAAAACTGTTTTTT. It codes for CASRGTRGRVTNEKLFF.

This clonotype was found a few times. This chain connects TRBV20-1 to TRBJ2-3, with 7 positions matching TRBD2. From germline, CDR1 is DFQATT and CDR2 SNEGSKA (reference sequence). The CDR3 sequence is 15 residues long. Losses at the gene ends were 0 bases for V and 1 base for J; bases not matched to a gene: 4. The CDR3 DNA reads as TGCAGTGCTAGAGATGGTACTAGCGGCACAGATACGCAGTATTTT. Protein product: CSARDGTSGTDTQYF.

The rearrangement joins TRBV4-1 to TRBJ1-4; a possible D gene is TRBD1 (6 bases). V lost 3 bases and J lost 0, with 20 bases in between. This CDR3 has 19 residues. Germline-derived CDR1 and CDR2 are MGHRA and YSYEKL. This CDR3 is CASSHPPDSVESTNEKLFF. The DNA of the CDR3 is TGCGCCAGCAGCCATCCTCCGGACAGCGTAGAGTCAACTAATGAAAAACTGTTTTTT.

This clonotype was counted only a few times. The CDR3 region has the DNA TGTGCCAGCAGTCCCGGACAGCATGAGCAGTACTTC. Its translation: CASSPGQHEQYF. The genes are TRBV12-3 or TRBV12-4 and TRBJ2-5; D perhaps matches TRBD1 (6 bases). The ends were cut back, 5 bases at V and 11 bases at J, with 15 bases in the middle. The CDR3 is 12 amino acids.

This clonotype was detected only a few times. This rearrangement joins TRBV12-5 to TRBJ1-2; 8 bases fit TRBD1. Germline V gene lookup returns CDR1 LGHNT and CDR2 FRNRAP. V shed 4 bases, J shed 4 bases, and the junction held 5 bases outside the gene matches. The CDR3 has 14 amino acids. The CDR3 DNA reads TGTGCTAGTGGTTCCGGGACAGGACGCTATGGCTACACCTTC. It is translated as CASGSGTGRYGYTF. The whole variable domain, remainder taken from reference TRBV12-5 and TRBJ1-2, is DARVTQTPRHKVTEMGQEVTMRCQPILGHNTVFWYRQTMMQGLELLAYFRNRAPLDDSGMPKDRFSAEMPDATLATLKIQPSEPRDSAVYFCASGSGTGRYGYTFGSGTRLTVV.

There are a few counts of this clonotype. The chain recombines TRBV2 with TRBJ2-5; D is undetermined. Trimming left V 3 bases short and J 9 bases short, with 17 bases between. Germline-derived CDR1 and CDR2 are SNHLY and FYNNEI. This CDR3 contains 14 residues. The CDR3 DNA reads as TGTGCCAGCAGTGACCCTCTAGGTCATTCGGCCCAGTACTTC. It translates to CASSDPLGHSAQYF.